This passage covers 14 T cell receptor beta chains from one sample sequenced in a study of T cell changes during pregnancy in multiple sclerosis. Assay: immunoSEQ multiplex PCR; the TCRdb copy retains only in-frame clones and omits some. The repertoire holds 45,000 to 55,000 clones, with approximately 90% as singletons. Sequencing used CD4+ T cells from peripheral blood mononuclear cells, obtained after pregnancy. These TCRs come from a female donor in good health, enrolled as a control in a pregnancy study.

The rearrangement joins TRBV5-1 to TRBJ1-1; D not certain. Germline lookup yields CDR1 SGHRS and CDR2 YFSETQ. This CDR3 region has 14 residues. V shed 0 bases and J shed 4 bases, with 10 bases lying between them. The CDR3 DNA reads TGCGCCAGCAGCTTGGAAGGCGGGAGCACTGAAGCTTTCTTT. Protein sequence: CASSLEGGSTEAFF.

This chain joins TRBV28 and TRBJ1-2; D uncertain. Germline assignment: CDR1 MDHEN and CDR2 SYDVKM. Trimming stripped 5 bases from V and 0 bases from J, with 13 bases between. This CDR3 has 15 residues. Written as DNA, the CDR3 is TGTGCCAGCAGTATCTCCCGGGGAGCTAACTATGGCTACACCTTC. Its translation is CASSISRGANYGYTF.

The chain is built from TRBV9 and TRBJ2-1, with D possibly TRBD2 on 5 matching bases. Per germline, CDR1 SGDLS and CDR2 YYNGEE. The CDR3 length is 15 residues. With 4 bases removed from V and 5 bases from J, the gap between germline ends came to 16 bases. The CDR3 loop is CASSPPPGSNNEQFF. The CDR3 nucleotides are TGTGCCAGCAGCCCTCCACCGGGGAGCAACAATGAGCAGTTCTTC.

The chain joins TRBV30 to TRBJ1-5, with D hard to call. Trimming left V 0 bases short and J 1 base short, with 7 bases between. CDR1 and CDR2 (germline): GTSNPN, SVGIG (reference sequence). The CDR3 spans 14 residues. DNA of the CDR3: TGTGCCTGGAGTGTAATCGGGAGCAATCAGCCCCAGCATTTT. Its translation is CAWSVIGSNQPQHF.

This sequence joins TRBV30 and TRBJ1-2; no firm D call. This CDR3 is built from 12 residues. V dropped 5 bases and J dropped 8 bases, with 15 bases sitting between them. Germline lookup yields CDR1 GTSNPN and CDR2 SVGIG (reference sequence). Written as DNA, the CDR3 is TGTGCCTGGGCCAGTGGCGCGGGCGGCTACACCTTC. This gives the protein CAWASGAGGYTF.

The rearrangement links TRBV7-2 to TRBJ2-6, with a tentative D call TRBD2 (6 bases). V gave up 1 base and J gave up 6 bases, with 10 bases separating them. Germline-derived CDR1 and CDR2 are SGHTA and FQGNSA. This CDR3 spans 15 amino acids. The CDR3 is CASSLEGREANVLTF. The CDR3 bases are TGTGCCAGCAGCTTAGAAGGGCGGGAGGCCAACGTCCTGACTTTC.

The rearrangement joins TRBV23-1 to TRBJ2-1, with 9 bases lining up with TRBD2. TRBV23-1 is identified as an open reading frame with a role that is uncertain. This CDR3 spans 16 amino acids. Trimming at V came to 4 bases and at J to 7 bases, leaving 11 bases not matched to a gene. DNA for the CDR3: TGCGCCAGCAGTCTTGCTAGCGGGGCCCCCTTTAATGAGCAGTTCTTC. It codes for CASSLASGAPFNEQFF.

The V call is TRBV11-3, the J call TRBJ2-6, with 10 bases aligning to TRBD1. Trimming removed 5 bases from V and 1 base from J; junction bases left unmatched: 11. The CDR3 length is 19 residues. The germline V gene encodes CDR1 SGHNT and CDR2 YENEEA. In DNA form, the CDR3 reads TGTGCCAGCAGCCCTGGTCGGGGACAGGGGTATTCTGGGGCCAACGTCCTGACTTTC. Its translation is CASSPGRGQGYSGANVLTF.

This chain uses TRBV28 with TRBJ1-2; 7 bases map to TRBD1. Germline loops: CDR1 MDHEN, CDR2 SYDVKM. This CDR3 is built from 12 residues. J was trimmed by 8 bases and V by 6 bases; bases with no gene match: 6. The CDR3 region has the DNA TGTGCCAGCAGCTCGGACAGGAGGGGCTACACCTTC. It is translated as CASSSDRRGYTF.

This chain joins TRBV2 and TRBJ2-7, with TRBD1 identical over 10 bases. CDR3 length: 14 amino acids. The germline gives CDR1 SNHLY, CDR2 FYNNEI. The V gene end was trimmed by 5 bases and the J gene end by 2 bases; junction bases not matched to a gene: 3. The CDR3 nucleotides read TGTGCCAGCAGTCGGGACAGGGGTCCCTACGAGCAGTACTTC. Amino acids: CASSRDRGPYEQYF.

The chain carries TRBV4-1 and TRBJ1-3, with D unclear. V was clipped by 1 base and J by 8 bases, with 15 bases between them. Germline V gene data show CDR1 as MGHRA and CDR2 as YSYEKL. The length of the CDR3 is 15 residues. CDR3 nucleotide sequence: TGCGCCAGCAGCCAAGTACGGCCCGGTCGGGACACCATATATTTT. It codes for CASSQVRPGRDTIYF.

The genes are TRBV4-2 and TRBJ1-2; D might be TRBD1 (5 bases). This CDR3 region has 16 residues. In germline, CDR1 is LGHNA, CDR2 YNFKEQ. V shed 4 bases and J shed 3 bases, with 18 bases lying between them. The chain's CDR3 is CASSPRGGSGYYGYTF. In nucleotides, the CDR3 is TGTGCCAGCAGCCCCCGGGGGGGTAGTGGGTACTATGGCTACACCTTC.

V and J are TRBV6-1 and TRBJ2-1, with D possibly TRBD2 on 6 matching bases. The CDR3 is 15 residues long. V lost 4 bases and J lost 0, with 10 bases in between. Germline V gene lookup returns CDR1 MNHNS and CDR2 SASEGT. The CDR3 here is CASSAGVFSYNEQFF. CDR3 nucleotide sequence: TGTGCCAGCAGTGCGGGGGTGTTCTCCTACAATGAGCAGTTCTTC.

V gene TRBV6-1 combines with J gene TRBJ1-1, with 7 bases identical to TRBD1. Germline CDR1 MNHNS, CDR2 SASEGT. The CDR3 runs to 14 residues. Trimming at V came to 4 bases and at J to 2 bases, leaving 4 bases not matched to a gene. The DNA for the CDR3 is TGTGCCAGCAGTGCGGGACAGTCAAACACTGAAGCTTTCTTT. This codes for CASSAGQSNTEAFF.